This TCR beta chain derives from a study of shared clonotypes between healthy human individuals. Looked up from germline, CDR1 is SEHNR and CDR2 is FQNEAQ (reference sequence). Trimming cost V 4 bases and J 2 bases, with 15 bases left between them. The CDR3 consists of 16 residues. This table comes from immunoSEQ multiplex PCR, and its TCRdb copy is limited to in-frame clones, with some not included. The table includes a few million clones, approximately 95% detected once. Sequenced material: naive CD4+ T cells from PBMCs. Specified subset: CD45RA+ positively selected. This TCR derives from a man aged 18-30 years in good health. Some clones in this sample may be carry-over from other donors' samples. The chain recombines TRBV7-9 with TRBJ1-5, with a tentative D call TRBD1 (6 bases). The DNA for the CDR3 is TGTGCCAGCAGCTACCACAGGGACCGCGGCAATCAGCCCCAGCATTTT. Its translation is CASSYHRDRGNQPQHF.